The next 7 T cell receptor beta chains were all read from a single sample in a study of T cells after yellow fever vaccination. In TCRdb, the 5' RACE reads were re-called with MiXCR into one record per CDR3 protein. Of just under 600,000 distinct CDR3 sequences listed, 13% are singletons. Sample: PBMCs, taken on the day of the yellow fever booster vaccination. The receptors were gathered from a young man who received the YFV17D yellow fever vaccine.

The chain links TRBV7-3 to TRBJ1-3, with unresolved D. The CDR3 has 12 residues. Germline V gives CDR1 SGHTA, CDR2 FQGTGA. V lost 2 bases and J lost 6, with 5 bases in between. In DNA form, the CDR3 reads TGTGCCAGCAGCTTAGACACAAACACCATATATTTT. The encoded protein is CASSLDTNTIYF. Complete variable domain (other parts from reference TRBV7-3 and TRBJ1-3): GAGVSQTPSNKVTEKGKYVELRCDPISGHTALYWYRQSLGQGPEFLIYFQGTGAADDSGLPNDRFFAVRPEGSVSTLKIQRTERGDSAVYLCASSLDTNTIYFGEGSWLTVV.

The chain uses TRBV6-5 and TRBJ2-6; D is undetermined. This CDR3 comprises 18 residues. CDR1 and CDR2 (germline): MNHEY, SVGAGI. V was clipped by 2 bases and J by 1 base, with 15 bases between them. DNA for the CDR3: TGTGCCAGCAGTTACGATCTGGGTTGGCAGTCTGGGGCCAACGTCCTGACTTTC. This translates into CASSYDLGWQSGANVLTF.

This clonotype showed up many times. DNA of the CDR3: TGTGCCAGCAGCCGGACATCGAACACCGGGGAGCTGTTTTTT. Translating gives CASSRTSNTGELFF. The chain employs TRBV5-4 and TRBJ2-2, with TRBD1 as a possible D gene (5 bases). V was clipped by 4 bases and J by 0 bases, with 7 bases between them. CDR1 is SGHNT and CDR2 is YYREEE in the germline V gene (reference sequence). The CDR3 has 14 residues.

This clonotype was counted a few times. The V gene is TRBV5-4, the J gene TRBJ1-1; D perhaps matches TRBD1 (5 bases). V lost 3 bases and J lost 1, with 22 bases in between. The CDR3 is 18 amino acids. In germline, CDR1 is SGHNT, CDR2 YYREEE (reference sequence). The CDR3 bases are TGTGCCAGCAGCTCCCCTACACGGCGGCAGGGAGGGAACACTGAAGCTTTCTTT. The encoded protein is CASSSPTRRQGGNTEAFF.

There are a few counts of this clonotype. V and J are TRBV29-1 and TRBJ2-7; 7 bases are shared with TRBD2. V lost 4 bases, J lost 3 bases, and 6 bases stayed unmatched. The germline V gene encodes CDR1 SQVTM and CDR2 ANQGSEA. CDR3 size: 13 residues. The CDR3 sequence is CSVGGGSVYEQYF. For the CDR3, the DNA is TGCAGCGTTGGGGGGGGAAGCGTCTACGAGCAGTACTTC.

The chain couples TRBV29-1 to TRBJ2-2; 7 nucleotides match TRBD2. The CDR3 loop spans 14 amino acids. Looked up from germline, CDR1 is SQVTM and CDR2 is ANQGSEA. Trimming at V came to 6 bases and at J to 0 bases, leaving 4 bases not matched to a gene. CDR3 DNA: TGCAGCGTAGGTCGGGGGGCGAACACCGGGGAGCTGTTTTTT. Translation gives CSVGRGANTGELFF.

The CDR3 is CSAASFPGDYEQYF. The CDR3 DNA follows: TGCAGCGCCGCCTCCTTCCCGGGTGACTACGAGCAGTACTTC. The V and J genes are TRBV29-1 and TRBJ2-7, with D unclear. CDR3 length: 14 residues. Germline V gene data show CDR1 as SQVTM and CDR2 as ANQGSEA. Deletions cut 7 bases from V and 3 bases from J, with 19 bases between.